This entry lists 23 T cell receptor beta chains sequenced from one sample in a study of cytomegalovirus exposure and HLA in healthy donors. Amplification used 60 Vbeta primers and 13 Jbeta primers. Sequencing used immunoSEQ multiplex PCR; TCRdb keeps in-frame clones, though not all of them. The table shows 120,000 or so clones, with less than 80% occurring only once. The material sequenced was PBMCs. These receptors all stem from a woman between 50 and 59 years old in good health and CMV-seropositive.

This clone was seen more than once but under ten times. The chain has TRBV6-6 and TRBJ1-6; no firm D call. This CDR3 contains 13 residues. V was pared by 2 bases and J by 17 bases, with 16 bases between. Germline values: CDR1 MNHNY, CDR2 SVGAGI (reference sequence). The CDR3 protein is CASSYPQDTRIHF. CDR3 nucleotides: TGTGCCAGCAGTTACCCCCAAGACACCCGAATCCACTTT.

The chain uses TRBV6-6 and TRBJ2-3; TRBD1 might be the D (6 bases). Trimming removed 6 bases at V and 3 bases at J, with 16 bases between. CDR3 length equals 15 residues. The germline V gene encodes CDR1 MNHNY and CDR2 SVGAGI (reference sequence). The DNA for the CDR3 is TGTGCCAGCAGATTCCAGGGGATCCAGACAGATACGCAGTATTTT. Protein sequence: CASRFQGIQTDTQYF.

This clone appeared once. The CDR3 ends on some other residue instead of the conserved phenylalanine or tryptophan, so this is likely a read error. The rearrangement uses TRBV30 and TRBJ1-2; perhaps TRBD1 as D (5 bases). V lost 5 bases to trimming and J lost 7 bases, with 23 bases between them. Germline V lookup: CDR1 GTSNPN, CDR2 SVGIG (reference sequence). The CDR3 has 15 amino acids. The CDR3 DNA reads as TGTGCCTGGGCCCCGGGGGGGACCCTATACCGTGGCTACACCCTC. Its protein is CAWAPGGTLYRGYTL.

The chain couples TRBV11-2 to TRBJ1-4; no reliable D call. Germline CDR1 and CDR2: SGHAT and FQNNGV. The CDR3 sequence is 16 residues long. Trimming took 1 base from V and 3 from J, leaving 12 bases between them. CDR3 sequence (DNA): TGTGCCAGCAGCTTAGTCGGAGGGTGGGCTAATGAAAAACTGTTTTTT. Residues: CASSLVGGWANEKLFF.

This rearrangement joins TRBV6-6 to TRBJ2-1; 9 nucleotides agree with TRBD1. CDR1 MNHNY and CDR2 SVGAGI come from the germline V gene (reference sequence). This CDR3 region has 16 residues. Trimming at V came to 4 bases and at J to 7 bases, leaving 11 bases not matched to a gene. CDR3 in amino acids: CASSFNRDRVGNEQFF. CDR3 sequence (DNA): TGTGCCAGCAGTTTCAACCGGGACAGGGTTGGGAATGAGCAGTTCTTC.

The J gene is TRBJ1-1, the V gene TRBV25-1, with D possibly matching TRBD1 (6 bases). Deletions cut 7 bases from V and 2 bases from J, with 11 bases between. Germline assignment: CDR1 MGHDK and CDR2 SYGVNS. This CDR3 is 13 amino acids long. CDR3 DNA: TGTGCCAGCACCCGAGGGGGAAACACTGAAGCTTTCTTT. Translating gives CASTRGGNTEAFF.

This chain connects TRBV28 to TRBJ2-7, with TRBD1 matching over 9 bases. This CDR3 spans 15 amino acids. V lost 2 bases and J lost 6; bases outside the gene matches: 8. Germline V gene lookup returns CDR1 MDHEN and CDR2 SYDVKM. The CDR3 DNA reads TGTGCCAGCAGTTTAGGCGGGACAGGGAGATTCGAGCAGTACTTC. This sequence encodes CASSLGGTGRFEQYF.

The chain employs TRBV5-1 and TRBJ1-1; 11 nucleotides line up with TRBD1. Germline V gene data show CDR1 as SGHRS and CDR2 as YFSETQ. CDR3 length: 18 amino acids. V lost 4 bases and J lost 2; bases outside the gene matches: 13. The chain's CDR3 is CASSVGQGARKENTEAFF. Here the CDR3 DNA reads TGCGCCAGCAGCGTCGGACAGGGGGCGAGGAAGGAAAACACTGAAGCTTTCTTT.

The CDR3 spells CASSSGGGPNEKLFF. In nucleotides, the CDR3 is TGTGCCAGCAGTTCCGGCGGGGGGCCCAATGAAAAACTGTTTTTT. This sequence joins TRBV6-5 and TRBJ1-4; D possibly corresponds to TRBD1 (6 bases). The CDR3 loop spans 15 amino acids. Per the germline V gene, CDR1 is MNHEY and CDR2 is SVGAGI. Trimming removed 4 bases from V and 5 bases from J, with 14 bases in between.

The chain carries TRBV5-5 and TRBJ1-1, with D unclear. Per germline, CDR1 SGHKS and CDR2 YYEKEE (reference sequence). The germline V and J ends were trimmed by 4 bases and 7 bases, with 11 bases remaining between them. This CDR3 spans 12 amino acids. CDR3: CASSPESGEAFF. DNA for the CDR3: TGTGCCAGCAGCCCCGAGAGCGGTGAAGCTTTCTTT.

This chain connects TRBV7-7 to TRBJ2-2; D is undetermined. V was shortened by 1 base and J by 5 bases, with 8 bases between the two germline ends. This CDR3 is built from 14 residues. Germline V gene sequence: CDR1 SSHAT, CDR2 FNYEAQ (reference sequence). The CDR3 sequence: CASSLVAATGELFF. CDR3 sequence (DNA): TGTGCCAGCAGCTTAGTGGCAGCGACCGGGGAGCTGTTTTTT.

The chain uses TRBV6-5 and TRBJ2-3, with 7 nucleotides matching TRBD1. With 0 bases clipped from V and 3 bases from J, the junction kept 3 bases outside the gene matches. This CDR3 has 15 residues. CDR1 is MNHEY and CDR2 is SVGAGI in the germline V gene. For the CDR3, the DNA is TGTGCCAGCAGTTACTCTGGGACAGCTACAGATACGCAGTATTTT. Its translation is CASSYSGTATDTQYF.

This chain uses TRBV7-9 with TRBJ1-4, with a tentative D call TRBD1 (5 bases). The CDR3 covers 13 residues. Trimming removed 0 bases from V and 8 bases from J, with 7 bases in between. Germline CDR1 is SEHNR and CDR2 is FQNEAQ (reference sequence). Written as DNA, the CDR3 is TGTGCCAGCAGCTTAGCGGGGCAGGAAAAACTGTTTTTT. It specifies CASSLAGQEKLFF. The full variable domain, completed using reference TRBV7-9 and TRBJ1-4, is DTGVSQNPRHKITKRGQNVTFRCDPISEHNRLYWYRQTLGQGPEFLTYFQNEAQLEKSRLLSDRFSAERPKGSFSTLEIQRTEQGDSAMYLCASSLAGQEKLFFGSGTQLSVL.

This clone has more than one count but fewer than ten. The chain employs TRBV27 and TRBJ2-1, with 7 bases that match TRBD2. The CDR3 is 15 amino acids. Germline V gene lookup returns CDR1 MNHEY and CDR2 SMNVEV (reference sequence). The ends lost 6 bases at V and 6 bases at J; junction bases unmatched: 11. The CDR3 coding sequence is TGTGCCAGCAGCCTGCTTACGGGGGGACCCAATGAGCAGTTCTTC. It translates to CASSLLTGGPNEQFF.

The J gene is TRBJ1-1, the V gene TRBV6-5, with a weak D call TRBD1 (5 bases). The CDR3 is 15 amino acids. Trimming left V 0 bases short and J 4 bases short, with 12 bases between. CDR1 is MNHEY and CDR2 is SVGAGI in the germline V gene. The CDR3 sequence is CASSYSRVRATEAFF. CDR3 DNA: TGTGCCAGCAGTTACTCGAGAGTCAGGGCCACTGAAGCTTTCTTT.

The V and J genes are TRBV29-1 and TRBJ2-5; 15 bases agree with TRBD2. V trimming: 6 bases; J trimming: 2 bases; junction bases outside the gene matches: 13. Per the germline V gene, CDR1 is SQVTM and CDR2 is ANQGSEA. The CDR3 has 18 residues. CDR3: CSVEGTSGRKGEQETQYF. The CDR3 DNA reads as TGCAGCGTAGAGGGGACTAGCGGGAGGAAGGGGGAACAAGAGACCCAGTACTTC.

In DNA form, the CDR3 reads TGTGCCAGCAGTTTACTACCGGGACAGGGGGGAACTGAAGCTTTCTTT. Translated, it gives CASSLLPGQGGTEAFF. The V and J genes are TRBV27 and TRBJ1-1; 11 nucleotides line up with TRBD1. Germline V gene data show CDR1 as MNHEY and CDR2 as SMNVEV (reference sequence). The ends lost 2 bases at V and 5 bases at J; junction bases unmatched: 7. The CDR3 runs to 16 residues.

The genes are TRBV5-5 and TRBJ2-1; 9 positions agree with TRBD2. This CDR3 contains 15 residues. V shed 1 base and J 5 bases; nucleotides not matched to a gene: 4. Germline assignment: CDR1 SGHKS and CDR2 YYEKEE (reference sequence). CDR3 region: CASSLLASGDNEQFF. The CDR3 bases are TGTGCCAGCAGCTTGTTGGCTAGCGGGGACAATGAGCAGTTCTTC. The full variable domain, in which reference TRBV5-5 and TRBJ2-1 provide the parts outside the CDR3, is DAGVTQSPTHLIKTRGQQVTLRCSPISGHKSVSWYQQVLGQGPQFIFQYYEKEERGRGNFPDRFSARQFPNYSSELNVNALLLGDSALYLCASSLLASGDNEQFFGPGTRLTVL.

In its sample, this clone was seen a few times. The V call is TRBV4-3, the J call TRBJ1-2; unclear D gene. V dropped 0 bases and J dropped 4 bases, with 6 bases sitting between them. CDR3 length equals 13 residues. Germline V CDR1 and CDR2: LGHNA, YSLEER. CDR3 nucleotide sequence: TGCGCCAGCAGCCAAGATGCAGTCTATGGCTACACCTTC. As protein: CASSQDAVYGYTF.

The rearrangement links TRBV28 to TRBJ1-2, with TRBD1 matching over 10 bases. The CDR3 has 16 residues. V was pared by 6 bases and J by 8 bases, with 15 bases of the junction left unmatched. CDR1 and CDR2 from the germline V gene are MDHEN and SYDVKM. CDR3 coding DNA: TGTGCCAGCAGGGTGAGGCCGGGACAGGGGCTCCGGGGCTACACCTTC. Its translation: CASRVRPGQGLRGYTF.

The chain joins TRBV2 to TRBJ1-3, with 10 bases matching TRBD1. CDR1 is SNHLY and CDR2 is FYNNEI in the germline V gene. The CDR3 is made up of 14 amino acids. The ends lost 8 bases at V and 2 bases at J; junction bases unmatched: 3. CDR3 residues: CASAGTGAGNTIYF. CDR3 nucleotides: TGTGCCAGCGCCGGGACAGGGGCTGGAAACACCATATATTTT.

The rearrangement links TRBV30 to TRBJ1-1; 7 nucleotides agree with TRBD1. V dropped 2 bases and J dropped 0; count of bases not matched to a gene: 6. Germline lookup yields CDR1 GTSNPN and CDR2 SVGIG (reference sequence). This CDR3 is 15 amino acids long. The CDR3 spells CAWSWTGSMNTEAFF. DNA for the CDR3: TGTGCCTGGAGTTGGACAGGTAGCATGAACACTGAAGCTTTCTTT. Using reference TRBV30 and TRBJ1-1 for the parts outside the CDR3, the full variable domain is SQTIHQWPATLVQPVGSPLSLECTVEGTSNPNLYWYRQAAGRGLQLLFYSVGIGQISSEVPQNLSASRPQDRQFILSSKKLLLSDSGFYLCAWSWTGSMNTEAFFGQGTRLTVV.

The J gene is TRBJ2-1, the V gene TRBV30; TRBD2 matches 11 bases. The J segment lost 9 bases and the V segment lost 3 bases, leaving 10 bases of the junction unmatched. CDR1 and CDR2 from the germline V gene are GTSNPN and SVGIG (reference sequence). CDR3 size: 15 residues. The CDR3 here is CAWSTSGSMSREQFF. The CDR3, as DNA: TGTGCCTGGAGCACTAGCGGGAGTATGTCTCGTGAGCAGTTCTTC.